This T cell receptor beta chain originates from a study of blood T cell repertoires in COVID-19. Study-level information: Italy, Spain and the United States were the sources of the convalescent and acute COVID-19 samples.

Followed longitudinally, the Seattle patients had been enrolled during active infection. The CDR3 is 16 amino acids. Germline V CDR1 and CDR2: SGHAT, FQNNGV. Trimming took off 8 bases at V and 2 bases at J, with 22 bases between the two ends. In the study's own analysis: Reference gene primer amplification yielded estimated nucleated cell counts. The method was immunoSEQ multiplex PCR; TCRdb's version includes in-frame clones alone and lacks a portion of them. Clone size and the V and J calls come from that table; the DNA yielded D and trimming. The sample has 70,000 or so clones, roughly 72% seen once.

The sequenced material came from peripheral blood. The chain recombines TRBV11-2 with TRBJ2-7; a weak D match, TRBD1 (5 bases). The source of this sequence is a man aged 55 to 70 with COVID-19, enrolled during active disease. The CDR3 DNA reads TGTGCCAGCGGACCCTGGGTGGCAGGGCCAGCCTACGAGCAGTACTTC. Translated, it gives CASGPWVAGPAYEQYF.